This TCR beta chain was recorded in a study of blood T cell repertoires in COVID-19. Study details: The United States, Italy and Spain supplied acute and convalescent COVID-19 samples. PBMCs, B-cell-depleted T cells, or T cells were the source of the cDNA or gDNA that made up the material.

In the study's own analysis: Amplified reference gene primers provided the basis for estimating nucleated cell counts. The protocol was immunoSEQ multiplex PCR, while the TCRdb copy is restricted to in-frame clones and leaves out a portion. Clone size and V and J calls were adopted from that table, with D and trimming inferred from the DNA. The sample includes 380,000 or so clones, 89% of them seen just once. V dropped 5 bases and J dropped 1 base, with 17 bases sitting between them. Germline CDR1 and CDR2: SGHTA and FQGTGA. The CDR3 is 16 amino acids. This clonotype was obtained from a man aged 35 to 55 with acute or convalescent COVID-19. This sequence joins TRBV7-3 and TRBJ1-1, with D possibly TRBD1 on 6 matching bases. The sample consisted of peripheral blood. CDR3 protein: CASSPGRIGGNTEAFF. CDR3 bases: TGTGCCAGCAGCCCCGGTCGGATAGGGGGGAACACTGAAGCTTTCTTT.